The 30 T cell receptor beta chains below all came from one sample that was sequenced in a study of identical twins. TCRdb processed the 5' RACE reads anew with MiXCR; each CDR3 protein has one entry. The sample holds roughly 250,000 distinct CDR3 sequences, about an eighth seen once. The material sequenced was memory (CD45RO+) T cells sorted from blood. The receptors derive from a young woman in good health.

This clonotype was picked up a small number of times. The rearrangement joins TRBV12-3 or TRBV12-4 to TRBJ1-5; maybe TRBD1 (5 bases). With 3 bases removed from V and 5 bases from J, the gap between germline ends came to 14 bases. The CDR3 runs to 15 residues. The CDR3 loop is CASSLMARADQPQHF. Here the CDR3 DNA reads TGTGCCAGCAGTTTGATGGCCAGGGCAGATCAGCCCCAGCATTTT.

The chain combines TRBV5-6 with TRBJ2-2; D possibly corresponds to TRBD2 (5 bases). The V and J ends lost 5 bases and 6 bases respectively, with 23 bases between them. The CDR3 is 17 residues long. Germline CDR1 reads SGHDT; CDR2 reads YYEEEE. The CDR3 sequence: CASRSGGSSSDSGELFF. CDR3 sequence (DNA): TGTGCCAGCAGATCGGGCGGGTCTAGCTCGGATTCCGGGGAGCTGTTTTTT.

Written as DNA, the CDR3 is TGTGCCATTGCGCCGGGGGATGGGGCCAACGTCCTGACTTTC. Translation gives CAIAPGDGANVLTF. The genes are TRBV10-3 and TRBJ2-6, with D perhaps TRBD2 (6 bases). The CDR3 has 14 residues. The germline CDR1 and CDR2 sequences are ENHRY and SYGVKD. V was cut by 9 bases and J by 3 bases, with 12 bases left in between.

This clonotype was seen a handful of times. J is TRBJ1-1 and V is TRBV9; D unresolved. V dropped 0 bases and J dropped 0 bases, with 9 bases sitting between them. CDR1 SGDLS and CDR2 YYNGEE come from the germline V gene. The CDR3 runs 15 residues. The CDR3 is CASSVVPGLNTEAFF. The CDR3, as DNA: TGTGCCAGCAGCGTAGTGCCAGGCTTGAACACTGAAGCTTTCTTT.

This clonotype was picked up a small number of times. The J gene is TRBJ2-2, the V gene TRBV4-3; D gene ambiguous. The V gene lost 0 bases and the J gene lost 3 bases, with 11 bases spanning the gap. Germline values: CDR1 LGHNA, CDR2 YSLEER. The CDR3 has 16 residues. As DNA, the CDR3 is TGCGCCAGCAGCCAAGAGAGTAGTATGTACACCGGGGAGCTGTTTTTT. Translation: CASSQESSMYTGELFF.

In this sample, this clonotype turned up a few times. The chain employs TRBV24-1 and TRBJ1-4, with 7 positions matching TRBD1. CDR3 length equals 15 residues. The V gene's germline CDR1 is KGHDR and CDR2 SFDVKD. With V trimmed by 2 bases and J by 8 bases, 7 bases remained unmatched. As DNA, the CDR3 is TGTGCCACCAGTGATTACCGGGACAGCAAGGAAAAACTGTTTTTT. This gives the protein CATSDYRDSKEKLFF.

The J gene is TRBJ1-2, the V gene TRBV7-2; 7 positions agree with TRBD1. Germline V lookup: CDR1 SGHTA, CDR2 FQGNSA. J gave up 6 bases and V 7 bases, and 5 bases lay outside the gene matches. This CDR3 comprises 12 residues. CDR3 DNA: TGTGCCAGCACCAACAGGGGCCATGGCTACACCTTC. This codes for CASTNRGHGYTF. Complete variable domain (other parts from reference TRBV7-2 and TRBJ1-2): GAGVSQSPSNKVTEKGKDVELRCDPISGHTALYWYRQSLGQGLEFLIYFQGNSAPDKSGLPSDRFSAERTGGSVSTLTIQRTQQEDSAVYLCASTNRGHGYTFGSGTRLTVV.

This clonotype was detected only a few times. V and J are TRBV6-2 or TRBV6-3 and TRBJ2-1; D might be TRBD2 (6 bases). Germline V gene data show CDR1 as MNHEY and CDR2 as SVGEGT. V was clipped by 8 bases and J by 3 bases, with 11 bases between them. The CDR3 extends over 13 amino acids. The CDR3 DNA reads TGTGCCAGCCGGGAGATAAACTACAATGAGCAGTTCTTC. Its translation: CASREINYNEQFF.

This clonotype occurred many times. This chain connects TRBV12-5 to TRBJ2-4, with unresolved D. Germline V CDR1 and CDR2: LGHNT, FRNRAP. Between the trimmed V and J ends, which lost 2 bases and 1 base, there was a span of 9 bases. The length of the CDR3 is 15 residues. The CDR3 spells CASGLQNEAKNIQYF. CDR3 bases: TGTGCTAGTGGTTTGCAGAATGAGGCCAAAAACATTCAGTACTTC.

There are a few counts of this clonotype. V gene TRBV6-1 combines with J gene TRBJ2-3; D unresolved. The CDR3 runs 15 residues. Deletions cut 5 bases from V and 2 bases from J, with 14 bases between. The V gene's germline CDR1 is MNHNS and CDR2 SASEGT. CDR3 in amino acids: CASSPVGSNTDTQYF. The CDR3 nucleotides read TGTGCCAGCAGTCCGGTGGGGTCCAACACAGATACGCAGTATTTT.

The chain combines TRBV3-1 with TRBJ1-4; no firm D call. The CDR3 is 15 amino acids. The germline gives CDR1 LGHDT, CDR2 YNNKEL (reference sequence). Trimming took 4 bases from V and 8 from J, leaving 17 bases between them. CDR3 nucleotide sequence: TGTGCCAGCAGCCCCTTCGGGCAGTCTCGGGAAAAACTGTTTTTT. This encodes CASSPFGQSREKLFF.

In this sample, this clonotype turned up once. The chain links TRBV12-3 or TRBV12-4 to TRBJ2-3, with D maybe TRBD2 (6 bases). The CDR3 sequence is 17 residues long. Trimming removed 6 bases from V and 2 bases from J, with 21 bases in between. The CDR3 loop is CASRAPGEREDTDTQYF. As DNA, the CDR3 is TGTGCCAGCAGGGCCCCGGGAGAGAGGGAAGACACAGATACGCAGTATTTT.

This clonotype was detected a few times. The chain links TRBV6-4 to TRBJ2-2; 9 positions agree with TRBD1. The length of the CDR3 is 16 residues. Germline CDR1 and CDR2: MRHNA and SNTAGT. Trimming cost V 0 bases and J 3 bases; bases outside gene matches: 2. The CDR3 loop is CASSDSTGGDTGELFF. The CDR3 DNA follows: TGTGCCAGCAGTGACTCGACAGGGGGGGACACCGGGGAGCTGTTTTTT.

This clonotype has a count of ten or more. The rearrangement joins TRBV4-2 to TRBJ2-5; D call uncertain. The germline V and J ends were trimmed by 1 base and 4 bases, with 16 bases remaining between them. Germline V lookup: CDR1 LGHNA, CDR2 YNFKEQ. This CDR3 is built from 16 residues. The CDR3 bases are TGTGCCAGCAGCCAAGTATCTCCCGAATCGGGAGAGACCCAGTACTTC. The encoded protein is CASSQVSPESGETQYF.

This clonotype was picked up a small number of times. The CDR3 coding sequence is TGTGCCAGCTCTGAGCGGGAGGGGCGACGGGCAGATACGCAGTATTTT. Amino acids: CASSEREGRRADTQYF. The chain has TRBV2 and TRBJ2-3; TRBD2 aligns across 10 bases. The germline gives CDR1 SNHLY, CDR2 FYNNEI. The CDR3 consists of 16 residues. The V and J ends lost 8 bases and 4 bases, in that order; junction bases with no gene match: 12.

This clonotype was recorded at least ten times. The chain carries TRBV3-1 and TRBJ2-1, with 12 bases lining up with TRBD2. The CDR3 is made up of 14 amino acids. The germline V gene has CDR1 LGHDT and CDR2 YNNKEL (reference sequence). The V and J ends lost 4 bases and 15 bases, in that order; junction bases with no gene match: 10. The DNA of the CDR3 is TGTGCCAGCAGCCTAGGACTAGCGGGACCCCCCCCGTTCTTC. It codes for CASSLGLAGPPPFF.

As DNA, the CDR3 is TGTGCCAGCAGTAGTGGGATGTATACGCAGTATTTT. This gives the protein CASSSGMYTQYF. The J gene is TRBJ2-3, the V gene TRBV5-4; D is uncertain. Trimming pared 5 bases from V and 7 bases from J, leaving 11 bases between. This CDR3 contains 12 residues. Germline V gene data show CDR1 as SGHNT and CDR2 as YYREEE (reference sequence).

This clonotype was picked up many times. V gene TRBV12-3 or TRBV12-4 combines with J gene TRBJ1-1; D gene uncertain. The germline V and J ends were trimmed by 6 bases and 5 bases, with 13 bases remaining between them. The CDR3 length is 13 residues. CDR3 region: CASSRVVETEAFF. CDR3 DNA: TGTGCCAGCAGCCGAGTGGTGGAGACTGAAGCTTTCTTT.

This clonotype has more than one count but fewer than ten. Just one base apart from a much larger clone, this may be a read error. The rearrangement joins TRBV3-1 to TRBJ1-1; D remains ambiguous. The length of the CDR3 is 14 residues. The germline CDR1 and CDR2 sequences are LGHDT and YNNKEL (reference sequence). V was cut by 5 bases and J by 1 base, with 11 bases left in between. The CDR3 loop reads CASSSSDTNTEAFF. The CDR3 DNA follows: TGTGCCAGCAGCTCCTCTGACACGAACACTGAAGCTTTCTTT.

This clonotype was recorded a few times. The chain combines TRBV12-3 or TRBV12-4 with TRBJ1-5; D may be TRBD1 (6 bases). Between the trimmed V and J ends, which lost 6 bases and 5 bases, there was a span of 11 bases. The CDR3 spans 13 residues. This CDR3 is CASRRGTHQPQHF. CDR3 DNA sequence: TGTGCCAGCAGAAGGGGGACACATCAGCCCCAGCATTTT.

In its sample, this clonotype was seen many times. The chain recombines TRBV10-2 with TRBJ2-7; no clear D gene. The CDR3 extends over 13 amino acids. The ends were cut back, 4 bases at V and 5 bases at J, with 12 bases in the middle. CDR1 WSHSY and CDR2 SAAADI come from the germline V gene. The CDR3, as DNA: TGCGCCAGCAGTGTCCCCCCTCTGGACGAGCAGTACTTC. Protein product: CASSVPPLDEQYF.

V usage is TRBV20-1 and J usage is TRBJ2-7, with D perhaps being TRBD1 or TRBD2 (5 bases each). Germline values: CDR1 DFQATT, CDR2 SNEGSKA (reference sequence). Trimming took 5 bases from V and 4 from J, leaving 15 bases between them. This CDR3 has 13 amino acids. This CDR3 is CSASGTNRYEQYF. CDR3 nucleotides: TGCAGTGCTTCCGGGACCAACCGGTACGAGCAGTACTTC.

In this sample, this clonotype turned up many times. The V and J genes are TRBV12-3 or TRBV12-4 and TRBJ1-1; unclear D gene. V was clipped by 6 bases and J by 1 base, with 9 bases between them. CDR3 length: 13 residues. CDR3 DNA: TGTGCCAGCAGCCAACGGGGGAACACTGAAGCTTTCTTT. It is translated as CASSQRGNTEAFF.

In this sample, this clonotype turned up a few times. For the CDR3, the DNA is TGCAGTGCTAGTAAGGGCGTTGGAGAGACCCAGTACTTC. It encodes CSASKGVGETQYF. This rearrangement joins TRBV20-1 to TRBJ2-5; D is uncertain. This CDR3 spans 13 amino acids. Germline V gene data show CDR1 as DFQATT and CDR2 as SNEGSKA (reference sequence). Trimming removed 3 bases from V and 4 bases from J, with 12 bases in between.

This clonotype has more than one count but fewer than ten. The chain carries TRBV12-3 or TRBV12-4 and TRBJ2-7; D remains unclear. The ends were cut back, 5 bases at V and 1 base at J, with 12 bases in the middle. The CDR3 covers 14 residues. As DNA, the CDR3 is TGTGCCAGCAGTCTCCGTGCGGCTTCCTACGAGCAGTACTTC. Translation gives CASSLRAASYEQYF.

CDR3 sequence reads: CASSSRGLAGGLETQYF. CDR3 coding DNA: TGTGCCAGCAGCTCTCGGGGACTAGCGGGGGGGCTGGAGACCCAGTACTTC. The chain joins TRBV11-2 to TRBJ2-5, with 16 bases lining up with TRBD2. Germline V CDR1 and CDR2: SGHAT, FQNNGV. Trimming at V came to 4 bases and at J to 5 bases, leaving 7 bases not matched to a gene. This CDR3 comprises 17 residues.

In its sample, this clonotype was seen a few times. This sequence joins TRBV3-1 and TRBJ2-1; 7 bases line up with TRBD2. From germline, CDR1 is LGHDT and CDR2 YNNKEL (reference sequence). This CDR3 is built from 16 residues. V shed 4 bases, J shed 1 base, and the junction held 7 bases outside the gene matches. The chain's CDR3 is CASSPPSGKSYNEQFF. In DNA, the CDR3 is TGTGCCAGCAGCCCCCCTAGCGGAAAGTCCTACAATGAGCAGTTCTTC.

This clonotype was found a few times. This chain joins TRBV7-2 and TRBJ2-4; 9 bases line up with TRBD2. The CDR3 loop spans 16 amino acids. The V gene's germline CDR1 is SGHTA and CDR2 FQGNSA. V lost 5 bases and J lost 3; bases outside the gene matches: 8. This CDR3 is CASSPFPTSGKNIQYF. The DNA of the CDR3 is TGTGCCAGCAGCCCATTCCCGACTAGCGGCAAAAACATTCAGTACTTC.

This clonotype was found a few times. The CDR3 sequence is CASSNGPGQKETQYF. Here the CDR3 DNA reads TGTGCCAGCAGCAACGGCCCGGGACAGAAAGAGACCCAGTACTTC. This chain joins TRBV5-8 and TRBJ2-5, with 7 bases matching TRBD1. The CDR3 loop spans 15 amino acids. Germline V CDR1 and CDR2: SGHTS, YDEGEE. V dropped 4 bases and J dropped 3; count of bases not matched to a gene: 9.

This clonotype was recorded a few times. V gene TRBV18 combines with J gene TRBJ1-6; no reliable D call. Trimming took 3 bases from V and 6 from J, leaving 6 bases between them. The CDR3 is made up of 13 amino acids. In germline, CDR1 is KGHSH, CDR2 LQKENI. CDR3 bases: TGTGCCAGCTCACCCGGGGTTAATTCACCCCTCCACTTT. Its translation: CASSPGVNSPLHF.